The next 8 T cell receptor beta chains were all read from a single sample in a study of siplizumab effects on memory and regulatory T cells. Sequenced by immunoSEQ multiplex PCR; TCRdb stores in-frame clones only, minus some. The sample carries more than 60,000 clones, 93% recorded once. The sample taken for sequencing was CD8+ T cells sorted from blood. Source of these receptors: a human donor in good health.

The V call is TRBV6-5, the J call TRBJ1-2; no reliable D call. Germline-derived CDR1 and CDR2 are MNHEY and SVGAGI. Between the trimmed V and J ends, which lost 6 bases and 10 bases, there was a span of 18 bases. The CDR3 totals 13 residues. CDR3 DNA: TGTGCCAGCAGCCCATTGGTTCTTATCCCCTACACCTTC. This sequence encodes CASSPLVLIPYTF.

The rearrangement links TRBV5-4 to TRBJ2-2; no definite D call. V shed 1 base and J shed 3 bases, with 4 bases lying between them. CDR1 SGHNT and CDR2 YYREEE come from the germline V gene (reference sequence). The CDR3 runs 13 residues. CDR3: CASSLYDTGELFF. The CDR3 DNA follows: TGTGCCAGCAGCTTGTATGACACCGGGGAGCTGTTTTTT. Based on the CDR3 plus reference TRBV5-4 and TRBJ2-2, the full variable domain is ETGVTQSPTHLIKTRGQQVTLRCSSQSGHNTVSWYQQALGQGPQFIFQYYREEENGRGNFPPRFSGLQFPNYSSELNVNALELDDSALYLCASSLYDTGELFFGEGSRLTVL.

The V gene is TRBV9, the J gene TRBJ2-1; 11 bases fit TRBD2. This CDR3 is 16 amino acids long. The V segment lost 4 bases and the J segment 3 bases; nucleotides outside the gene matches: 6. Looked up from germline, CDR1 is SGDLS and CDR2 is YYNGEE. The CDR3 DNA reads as TGTGCCAGCAGCACCAAACTAGCGGGGGACTACAATGAGCAGTTCTTC. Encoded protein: CASSTKLAGDYNEQFF.

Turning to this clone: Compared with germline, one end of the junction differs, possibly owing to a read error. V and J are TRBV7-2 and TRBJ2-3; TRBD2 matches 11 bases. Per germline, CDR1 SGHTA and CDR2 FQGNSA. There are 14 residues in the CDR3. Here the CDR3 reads CASSVAGGPDTQYF. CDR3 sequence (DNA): TGTGCCAGCAGCGTAGCGGGGGGGCCAGATACGCAGTATTTT.

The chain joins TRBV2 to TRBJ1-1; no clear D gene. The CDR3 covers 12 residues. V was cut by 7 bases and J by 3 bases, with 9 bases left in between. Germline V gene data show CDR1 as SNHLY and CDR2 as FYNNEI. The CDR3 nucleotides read TGTGCCAGCACCCCCTCGGACACTGAAGCTTTCTTT. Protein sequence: CASTPSDTEAFF.

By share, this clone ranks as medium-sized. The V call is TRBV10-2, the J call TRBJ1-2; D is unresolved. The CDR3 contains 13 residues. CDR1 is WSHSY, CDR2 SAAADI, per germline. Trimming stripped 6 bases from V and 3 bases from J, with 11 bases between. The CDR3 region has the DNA TGCGCCAGCAGATTGGAAGACTACTATGGCTACACCTTC. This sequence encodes CASRLEDYYGYTF.

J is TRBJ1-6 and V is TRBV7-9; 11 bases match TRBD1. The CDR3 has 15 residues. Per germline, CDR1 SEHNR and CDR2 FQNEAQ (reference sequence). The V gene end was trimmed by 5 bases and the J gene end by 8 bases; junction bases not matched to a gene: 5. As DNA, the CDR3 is TGTGCCAGCAGCAGGGGACAGGGGGTACATTCACCCCTCCACTTT. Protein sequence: CASSRGQGVHSPLHF.

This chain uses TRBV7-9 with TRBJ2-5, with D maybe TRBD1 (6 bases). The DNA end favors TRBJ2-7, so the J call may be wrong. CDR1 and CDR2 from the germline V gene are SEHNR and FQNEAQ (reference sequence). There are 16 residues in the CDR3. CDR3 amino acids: CASSTNRDTSNYEQYF. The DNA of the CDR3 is TGTGCCAGCAGCACTAACCGGGACACCTCTAACTACGAGCAGTACTTC.